This TCR beta chain originates from a study of sequential checkpoint blockade in melanoma. For the study at large: 75 to 95 pretreatment tumor DNA samples were TCRβ immunosequenced. After nivolumab or ipilimumab alone, about two dozen patients had week-13 rebiopsies.

V lost 6 bases and J lost 3; bases outside the gene matches: 15. The CDR3 runs 17 residues. Treatment in this sample: randomized to nivolumab then ipilimumab (arm A) or the reverse (arm B). Clones were sequenced by immunoSEQ multiplex PCR, and TCRdb holds only the in-frame ones, with some missing. The profile covers under 7,000 clones, with 20% to 30% appearing a single time and over 20% taken by the ten largest. The chain carries TRBV23-1 and TRBJ2-7, with 9 bases identical to TRBD2. TRBV23-1 is an open reading frame whose function is uncertain. The origin of this receptor is a human donor with melanoma. The starting material was tumor tissue (inferred from file names), obtained from a patient given nivolumab and ipilimumab in sequence. CDR3 in DNA: TGCGCCAGCAGCCAAGATCCGCCGACTAGCGGATACTACGAGCAGTACTTC. This translates into CASSQDPPTSGYYEQYF.